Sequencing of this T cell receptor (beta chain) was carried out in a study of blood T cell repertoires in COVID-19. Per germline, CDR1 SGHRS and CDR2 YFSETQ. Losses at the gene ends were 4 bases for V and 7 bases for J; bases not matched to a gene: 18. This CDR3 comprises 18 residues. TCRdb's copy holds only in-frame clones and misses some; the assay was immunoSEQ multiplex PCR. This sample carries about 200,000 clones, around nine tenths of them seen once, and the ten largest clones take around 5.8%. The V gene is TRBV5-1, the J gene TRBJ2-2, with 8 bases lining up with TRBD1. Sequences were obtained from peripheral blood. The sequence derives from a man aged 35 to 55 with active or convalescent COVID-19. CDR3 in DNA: TGCGCCAGCAGCGGCATGGATGTAGGACAGGGCTTGGGCGGGGAGCTGTTTTTT. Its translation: CASSGMDVGQGLGGELFF.